This section outlines one T cell receptor beta chain sequence together with its context. This clone's antigen is unknown. The sample holds no much larger clone one base away, and base qualities are not on file. This entry comes from a study of blood T cell repertoires in COVID-19 (dated by TCRdb to 2018 to 2020). Regarding the study in general: Samples from collaborators originated in the United States, Italy and Spain and spanned both the acute and convalescent phases of COVID-19. Deeply sampled blood TCRbeta repertoires from subjects exposed to, actively infected with, or recovered from COVID-19 were included in the dataset. Samples came from the ongoing ImmuneRACE study (first 160 participants) plus 1,254 subjects from 6 global collaborators. The repertoires were released in a freely available public database meant as a resource for research on the immune response to SARS-CoV-2. The material from the prospective study consisted of cDNA or gDNA derived from T cells, B-cell-depleted T cells, or PBMCs. Where available, HLA class I and class II types were taken from metadata supplied by the sample provider and were not determined by assay-based typing. Nearly every sample came with metadata listing a de-identified subject ID, COVID-19 status, age in years and sex. What the study reported, not specific to this receptor: Clinical and demographic metadata were provided uncurated, with the amount varying by source and participant.

TCRbeta CDR3 regions were amplified from genomic DNA using the immunoSEQ Assay, a bias-controlled multiplex PCR. The authors' pipeline ran thus. Nucleated cell counts per sample were estimated from amplification of reference gene primers within the assay. To quantify the absolute abundance of each unique TCRbeta CDR3 rearrangement, sequence reads were collapsed and filtered. For each sample, productive Simpson clonality was calculated as the square root of Simpson's diversity index over productive rearrangements. TCRdb limited this immuneACCESS table to in-frame rearrangements with V and J called. A share of clones is missing; checked studies link under half to unresolved V genes, and the rest is unexplained. Clonal size and the V and J genes are those of that table, whereas D and trimming came from the DNA. This sample comprises under 200,000 clones, 83% of them detected only once. The leading ten clones occupy roughly 1.9% of the sample.

CDR3 length: 14 amino acids, cysteine to phenylalanine. The kept DNA is CDR3 alone, 42 bases in frame from the first base. The germline V gene encodes CDR1 MNHEY and CDR2 SVGAGI. Trimming at the junction amounts to 7 bases on V and 0 bases on J, and the germline ends lie 10 bases apart. Whole blood was collected in K2EDTA tubes by collaborating institutions according to the institutions' own protocols. Collaborator samples were shipped for TCRbeta analysis as frozen whole blood, isolated PBMCs, or DNA extracted from either sample type. This chain joins TRBV6-5 to TRBJ1-5; the D gene lacks a confident call. Source material: peripheral blood. This TCR derives from a woman over 75 with acute or convalescent COVID-19. Read as DNA, the sequence is TGTGCCAGCACCGAACAGTATAGCAATCAGCCCCAGCATTTT. This is translated as CASTEQYSNQPQHF.